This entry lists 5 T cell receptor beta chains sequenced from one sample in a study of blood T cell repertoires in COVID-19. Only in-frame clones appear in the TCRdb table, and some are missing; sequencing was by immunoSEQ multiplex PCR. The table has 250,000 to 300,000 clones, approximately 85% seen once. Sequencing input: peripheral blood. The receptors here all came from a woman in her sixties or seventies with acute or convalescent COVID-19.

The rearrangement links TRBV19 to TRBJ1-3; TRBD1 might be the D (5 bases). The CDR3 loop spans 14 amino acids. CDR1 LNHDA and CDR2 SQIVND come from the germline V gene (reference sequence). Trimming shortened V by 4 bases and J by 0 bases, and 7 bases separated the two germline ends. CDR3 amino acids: CASSKGASGNTIYF. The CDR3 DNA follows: TGTGCCAGTAGTAAAGGGGCCTCTGGAAACACCATATATTTT. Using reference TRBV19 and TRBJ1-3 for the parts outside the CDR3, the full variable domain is DGGITQSPKYLFRKEGQNVTLSCEQNLNHDAMYWYRQDPGQGLRLIYYSQIVNDFQKGDIAEGYSVSREKKESFPLTVTSAQKNPTAFYLCASSKGASGNTIYFGEGSWLTVV.

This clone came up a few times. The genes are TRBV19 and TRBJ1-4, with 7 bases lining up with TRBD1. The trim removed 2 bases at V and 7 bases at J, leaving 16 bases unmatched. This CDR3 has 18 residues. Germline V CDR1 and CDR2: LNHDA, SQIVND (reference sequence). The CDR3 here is CASSIFVGQLKGGEKLFF. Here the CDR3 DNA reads TGTGCCAGTAGTATATTTGTGGGACAGCTAAAAGGAGGTGAAAAACTGTTTTTT.

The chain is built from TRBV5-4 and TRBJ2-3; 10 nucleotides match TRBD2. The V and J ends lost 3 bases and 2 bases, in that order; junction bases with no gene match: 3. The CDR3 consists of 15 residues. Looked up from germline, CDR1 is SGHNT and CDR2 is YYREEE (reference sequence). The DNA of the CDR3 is TGTGCCAGCAGCTCACTAGCGGGGTCCACAGATACGCAGTATTTT. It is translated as CASSSLAGSTDTQYF.

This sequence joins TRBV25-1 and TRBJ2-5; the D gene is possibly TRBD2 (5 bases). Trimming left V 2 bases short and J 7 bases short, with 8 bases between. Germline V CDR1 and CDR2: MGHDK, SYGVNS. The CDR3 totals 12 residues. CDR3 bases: TGTGCCAGCAGTGAAGTTCGGGGGACCCAGTACTTC. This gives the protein CASSEVRGTQYF.

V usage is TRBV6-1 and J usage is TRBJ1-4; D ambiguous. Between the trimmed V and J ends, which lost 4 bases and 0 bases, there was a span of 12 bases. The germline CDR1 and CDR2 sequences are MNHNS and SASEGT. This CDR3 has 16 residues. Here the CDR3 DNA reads TGTGCCAGCAGTGGTCGAGAGAGAGCAACTAATGAAAAACTGTTTTTT. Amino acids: CASSGRERATNEKLFF.